These 21 T cell receptor beta chains originate from one sample sequenced in a study of CD8 T cells in ankylosing spondylitis (dated 2017 in TCRdb). Libraries were made using 5' RACE. TCRdb lists the instrument as Illumina HiSeq 2500. The public reads were reprocessed in TCRdb via fastp at Q25 and MiXCR, keeping in-frame beta chains. Entries are consolidated by CDR3 protein sequence, retaining the most common genes and DNA. Here the sample has 290,000 or so distinct CDR3 sequences; less than 25% occur a single time. 3.5% to 4.5% of the sample is taken by the ten largest. Sequencing was done on a sample of blood, either unsorted or a sorted T cell fraction (not recorded which). Source of these receptors: a female donor with ankylosing spondylitis or in good health (not recorded which).

The sample holds a few counts of this clonotype. The CDR3 reads CASSQDLKAAQYF. CDR3 bases: TGCGCCAGCAGCCAAGATCTTAAAGCGGCGCAGTATTTT. V and J are TRBV4-3 and TRBJ2-3; perhaps TRBD2 as D (5 bases). V gave up 0 bases and J gave up 10 bases, with 11 bases separating them. Germline CDR1 and CDR2: LGHNA and YSLEER. The CDR3 runs 13 residues.

V usage is TRBV27 and J usage is TRBJ2-3, with D uncertain. CDR3 size: 12 residues. V gave up 5 bases and J gave up 6 bases, with 9 bases separating them. Germline CDR1 and CDR2: MNHEY and SMNVEV (reference sequence). As DNA, the CDR3 is TGTGCCAGCAGTAAGGGATGGGATACGCAGTATTTT. This codes for CASSKGWDTQYF.

This clonotype has at least ten counts. This rearrangement joins TRBV10-1 to TRBJ2-2; D remains ambiguous. V lost 2 bases and J 8 bases, leaving 3 bases between the germline ends. Germline CDR1 WNHNN, CDR2 SYGVQD (reference sequence). This CDR3 region has 11 residues. The CDR3 nucleotides read TGCGCCAGCAGTGAGGGGGGGGAGCTGTTTTTT. It encodes CASSEGGELFF.

The V and J genes are TRBV4-3 and TRBJ1-2; D gene unclear. V lost 4 bases, J lost 2 bases, and 11 bases lay in between. CDR1 is LGHNA, CDR2 YSLEER, per germline. This CDR3 region has 14 residues. The CDR3 DNA sequence: TGCGCCAGCAGCCCCAGTATTGAAAACTATGGCTACACCTTC. This codes for CASSPSIENYGYTF.

About this clonotype: This may stem from a read error, because a much larger clone lies one nucleotide away. The chain carries TRBV7-2 and TRBJ2-1, with 15 nucleotides matching TRBD2. CDR3 length: 15 amino acids. Germline V gives CDR1 SGHTA, CDR2 FQGNSA. The CDR3 loop is CASSSGLAGGYEQIF. The CDR3 DNA is TGTGCCAGCAGCTCGGGACTAGCGGGAGGATATGAGCAGATCTTC.

This clonotype was seen a few times. V is TRBV15 and J is TRBJ2-6, with D possibly called TRBD1 or TRBD2 (5 bases each). The CDR3 is 15 residues long. Germline assignment: CDR1 LNHNV and CDR2 YYDKDF (reference sequence). Trimming cost V 4 bases and J 4 bases, with 11 bases left between them. CDR3 nucleotides: TGTGCCACCAGCAAAGGGGACCCCGGGGCCAACGTCCTGACTTTC. Amino acids: CATSKGDPGANVLTF.

The chain is built from TRBV28 and TRBJ1-1; possible D gene TRBD1, 5 bases. The CDR3 is 18 amino acids. V lost 6 bases and J lost 0, with 23 bases in between. CDR1 and CDR2 from the germline V gene are MDHEN and SYDVKM. CDR3 in DNA: TGTGCCAGCAGGCCACCGACGATGGGGCTTTCGTTGAACACTGAAGCTTTCTTT. It yields the protein CASRPPTMGLSLNTEAFF.

The chain combines TRBV12-3 or TRBV12-4 with TRBJ2-7; the match to TRBD2 covers 13 bases. The length of the CDR3 is 14 residues. The ends lost 5 bases at V and 5 bases at J; junction bases unmatched: 3. This CDR3 is CASSAGLAGHEQYF. The CDR3 coding sequence is TGTGCCAGCAGTGCGGGACTAGCGGGACACGAGCAGTACTTC.

This clonotype was seen only a few times. This chain uses TRBV6-2 or TRBV6-3 with TRBJ2-5; the D gene is possibly TRBD1 (6 bases). The CDR3 loop spans 16 amino acids. Trimming shortened V by 5 bases and J by 0 bases, and 16 bases separated the two germline ends. CDR1 and CDR2 (germline): MNHEY, SVGEGT. CDR3 region: CASSPLGAVDQETQYF. The DNA of the CDR3 is TGTGCCAGCAGTCCTCTGGGGGCAGTCGACCAAGAGACCCAGTACTTC.

The V and J genes are TRBV11-2 and TRBJ2-7; 9 bases line up with TRBD1. The CDR3 runs to 18 residues. Unmatched junction bases numbered 15, after V lost 4 bases and J lost 2 bases. Germline-derived CDR1 and CDR2 are SGHAT and FQNNGV. CDR3 coding DNA: TGTGCCAGCAGCTCCTTAAAATCCACCAGGGACAGGGCCTACGAGCAGTACTTC. Translation gives CASSSLKSTRDRAYEQYF. The full variable domain, in which reference TRBV11-2 and TRBJ2-7 provide the parts outside the CDR3, is EAGVAQSPRYKIIEKRQSVAFWCNPISGHATLYWYQQILGQGPKLLIQFQNNGVVDDSQLPKDRFSAERLKGVDSTLKIQPAKLEDSAVYLCASSSLKSTRDRAYEQYFGPGTRLTVT.

This clonotype was seen at least ten times. The chain joins TRBV7-2 to TRBJ1-2; D uncertain. CDR3 length: 15 amino acids. Germline CDR1 is SGHTA and CDR2 is FQGNSA. V lost 2 bases and J lost 1, with 11 bases in between. In DNA form, the CDR3 reads TGTGCCAGCAGCTTACAGCCACAGATTAACTATGGCTACACCTTC. Translated, it gives CASSLQPQINYGYTF.

This chain links TRBV28 with TRBJ2-7; TRBD2 is a possible D gene (6 bases). Germline loops: CDR1 MDHEN, CDR2 SYDVKM. The CDR3 runs to 13 residues. V was cut by 8 bases and J by 2 bases, with 13 bases left in between. CDR3 sequence: CASEGLQAYEQYF. DNA for the CDR3: TGTGCCAGCGAGGGACTTCAAGCCTACGAGCAGTACTTC.

This clonotype was recorded a few times. The chain recombines TRBV6-5 with TRBJ1-2; TRBD1 is a possible D gene (6 bases). The ends were cut back, 6 bases at V and 6 bases at J, with 17 bases in the middle. The CDR3 spans 14 residues. In germline, CDR1 is MNHEY, CDR2 SVGAGI. CDR3 DNA sequence: TGTGCCAGCAGCCTGGGGCGGGGGCTGGATGGCTACACCTTC. Translation gives CASSLGRGLDGYTF.

V usage is TRBV4-3 and J usage is TRBJ2-5, with 7 bases matching TRBD2. Germline V lookup: CDR1 LGHNA, CDR2 YSLEER. Unmatched junction bases numbered 4, after V lost 0 bases and J lost 3 bases. CDR3 size: 15 residues. The CDR3 DNA follows: TGCGCCAGCAGCCAAGATGGTCGGGGGGAAGAGACCCAGTACTTC. It is translated as CASSQDGRGEETQYF.

This rearrangement joins TRBV3-1 to TRBJ2-3; D is unresolved. Germline V gene lookup returns CDR1 LGHDT and CDR2 YNNKEL (reference sequence). V was clipped by 4 bases and J by 0 bases, with 14 bases between them. The CDR3 contains 16 residues. The CDR3 spells CASSLGKQPSTDTQYF. The CDR3 DNA sequence: TGTGCCAGCAGCCTGGGCAAGCAACCTAGCACAGATACGCAGTATTTT.

The gene calls are TRBV4-1 and TRBJ1-1; unclear D gene. The V gene's germline CDR1 is MGHRA and CDR2 YSYEKL. The germline V and J ends were trimmed by 0 bases and 5 bases, with 10 bases remaining between them. The CDR3 has 14 amino acids. As DNA, the CDR3 is TGCGCCAGCAGCCAAGATATATCCCGAACTGAAGCTTTCTTT. Its translation is CASSQDISRTEAFF.

The chain carries TRBV7-9 and TRBJ2-1; possibly TRBD1 for D (6 bases). The CDR3 has 16 amino acids. Germline lookup yields CDR1 SEHNR and CDR2 FQNEAQ (reference sequence). V dropped 1 base and J dropped 7 bases, with 17 bases sitting between them. CDR3 sequence (DNA): TGTGCCAGCAGCTTAGGACGAGGGGTGGGGGCTAATGAGCAGTTCTTC. Encoded protein: CASSLGRGVGANEQFF.

At least ten counts were recorded for this clonotype. This chain connects TRBV21-1 to TRBJ2-5; TRBD1 is taken as the D call from the table, unchecked against the DNA. TRBV21-1 is marked as a pseudogene. This CDR3 contains 16 residues. CDR3 bases: TGTGCCAGCCTTTCCATATCCCGGGACGCTCAGGGGGCCCAGTACTTC. Translation gives CASLSISRDAQGAQYF.

This clonotype was detected many times. V usage is TRBV18 and J usage is TRBJ2-7, with D hard to call. The germline CDR1 and CDR2 sequences are KGHSH and LQKENI. With 1 base removed from V and 2 bases from J, the gap between germline ends came to 9 bases. This CDR3 spans 14 amino acids. CDR3: CASSPQTGPYEQYF. CDR3 sequence (DNA): TGTGCCAGCTCACCACAGACCGGCCCCTACGAGCAGTACTTC. The complete variable domain, with remaining parts taken from reference TRBV18 and TRBJ2-7, reads NAGVMQNPRHLVRRRGQEARLRCSPMKGHSHVYWYRQLPEEGLKFMVYLQKENIIDESGMPKERFSAEFPKEGPSILRIQQVVRGDSAAYFCASSPQTGPYEQYFGPGTRLTVT.

The rearrangement uses TRBV4-2 and TRBJ1-1; D is ambiguous. The V gene's germline CDR1 is LGHNA and CDR2 YNFKEQ. V shed 1 base and J shed 0 bases, with 6 bases lying between them. CDR3 length: 14 residues. CDR3 bases: TGTGCCAGCAGCCAAGGCAGTTTGAACACTGAAGCTTTCTTT. It translates to CASSQGSLNTEAFF.

This clonotype was seen many times. In nucleotides, the CDR3 is TGTGCCAGCGGCGGGGAGGGCTACCAGCCCCAGCATTTT. Translation gives CASGGEGYQPQHF. The rearrangement joins TRBV6-2 or TRBV6-3 to TRBJ1-5; D is ambiguous. The length of the CDR3 is 13 residues. Trimming removed 8 bases at V and 7 bases at J, with 15 bases between. The germline gives CDR1 MNHEY, CDR2 SVGEGT.